This TCR beta chain was sequenced in a study of T cells in Graves' hyperthyroidism and ophthalmopathy. Study context: Blood was drawn when the patient was first diagnosed and still untreated.

Germline CDR1 is MDHEN and CDR2 is SYDVKM. J lost 2 bases, V lost 6 bases, and 3 bases had no gene match. The CDR3 has 13 residues. This clonotype was seen a few times. Its specificity is not known. Study outcomes and limitations: Most clonotypes expanded in the thyroid (above 0.001) were also present in blood. Researchers report that a 13 V-J model separated ophthalmopathy from stable hyperthyroidism.

The source of the PBMCs was over 8.5 ml of fresh peripheral blood. Regions amplified from RNA transcripts were the TCR beta CDR3 regions. A set of HTBI primers served as the primers for a first-round RT-PCR of the TCR CDR3. MiXCR was run by TCRdb on the multiplex PCR reads, yielding one entry per CDR3 protein. Here the sample spans fewer than 400,000 distinct CDR3 sequences, about 25% being singletons. The receptor was derived from a man in his fifties with Graves' hyperthyroidism. The chain carries TRBV28 and TRBJ1-2, with 7 bases fitting TRBD1. The sequenced material came from blood. In DNA form, the CDR3 reads TGTGCCAGCAGGGTGGACAGGAACTATGGCTACACCTTC. It encodes CASRVDRNYGYTF.